This T cell receptor (beta chain) is from a study of cytomegalovirus exposure and HLA in healthy donors. Study summary: Of fewer than 450 genotyped donors, more than 75% clustered with self-reported Caucasian donors.

A multiplex PCR was run with 60 Vbeta primers and 13 Jbeta primers. The table came from immunoSEQ multiplex PCR; TCRdb's copy has only in-frame clones and leaves some out. The repertoire holds approximately 120,000 clones, with about four fifths as singletons. Germline CDR1 reads MDHEN; CDR2 reads SYDVKM. Trimming took off 4 bases at V and 0 bases at J, with 10 bases between the two ends. The CDR3 spans 15 residues. This receptor was identified in a woman aged 60-75 years in good health and CMV-seropositive. V gene TRBV28 combines with J gene TRBJ1-3; D ambiguous. The sample consisted of PBMCs. CDR3 in amino acids: CASSSVGSSGNTIYF. The CDR3 DNA is TGTGCCAGCAGTTCCGTGGGGAGCTCTGGAAACACCATATATTTT.